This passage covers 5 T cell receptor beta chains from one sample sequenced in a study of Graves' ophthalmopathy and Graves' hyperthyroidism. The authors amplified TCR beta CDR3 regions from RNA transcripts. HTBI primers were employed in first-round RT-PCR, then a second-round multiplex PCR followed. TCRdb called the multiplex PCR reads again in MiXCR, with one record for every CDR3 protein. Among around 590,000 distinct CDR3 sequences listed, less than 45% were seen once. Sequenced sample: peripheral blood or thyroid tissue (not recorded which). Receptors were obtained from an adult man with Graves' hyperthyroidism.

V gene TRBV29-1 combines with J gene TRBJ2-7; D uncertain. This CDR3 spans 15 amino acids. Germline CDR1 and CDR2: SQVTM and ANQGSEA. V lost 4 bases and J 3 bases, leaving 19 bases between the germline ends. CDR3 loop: CSVASSITLVYEQYF. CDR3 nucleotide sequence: TGCAGCGTTGCCAGCAGTATTACACTGGTCTACGAGCAGTACTTC.

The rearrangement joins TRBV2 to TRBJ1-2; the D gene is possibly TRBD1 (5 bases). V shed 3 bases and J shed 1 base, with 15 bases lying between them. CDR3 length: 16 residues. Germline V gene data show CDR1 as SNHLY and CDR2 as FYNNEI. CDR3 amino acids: CASSDRVGANNYGYTF. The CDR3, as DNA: TGTGCCAGCAGTGACAGGGTCGGGGCGAATAACTATGGCTACACCTTC.

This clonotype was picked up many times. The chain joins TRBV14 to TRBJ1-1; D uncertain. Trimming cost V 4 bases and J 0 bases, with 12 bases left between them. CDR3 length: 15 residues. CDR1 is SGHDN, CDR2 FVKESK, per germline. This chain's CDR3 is CASSLSLRMNTEAFF. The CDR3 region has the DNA TGTGCCAGCAGCCTATCTCTCCGGATGAACACTGAAGCTTTCTTT.

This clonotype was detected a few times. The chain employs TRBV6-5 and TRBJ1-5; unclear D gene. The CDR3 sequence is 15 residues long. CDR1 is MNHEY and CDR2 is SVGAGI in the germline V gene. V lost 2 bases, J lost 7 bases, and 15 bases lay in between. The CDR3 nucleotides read TGTGCCAGCAGTTACCCCTATACCAAGGACCAGCCCCAGCATTTT. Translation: CASSYPYTKDQPQHF.

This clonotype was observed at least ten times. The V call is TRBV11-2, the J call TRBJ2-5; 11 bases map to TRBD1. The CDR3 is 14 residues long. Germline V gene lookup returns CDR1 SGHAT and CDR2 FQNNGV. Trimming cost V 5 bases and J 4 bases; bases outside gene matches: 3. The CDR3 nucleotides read TGTGCCAGCAGCGCGGACAGGGGGCGAGAGACCCAGTACTTC. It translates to CASSADRGRETQYF.